These 8 T cell receptor beta chains share one sample of origin, sequenced in a study of cytomegalovirus exposure and HLA in healthy donors. With 60 Vbeta and 13 Jbeta primers, the PCR was carried out. Only in-frame clones appear in the TCRdb table, and some are missing; sequencing was by immunoSEQ multiplex PCR. The profile shows around 100,000 clones, roughly a tenth of them singletons. The sequenced material came from PBMCs. All receptors derive from a man aged 35-49 years in good health and CMV-seropositive.

This clone was detected a few times. The chain has TRBV18 and TRBJ2-2; 7 nucleotides line up with TRBD1. J was trimmed by 15 bases and V by 2 bases; bases with no gene match: 6. Germline V lookup: CDR1 KGHSH, CDR2 LQKENI. The CDR3 runs 12 residues. This CDR3 is CASSPSDRAMFF. The CDR3 DNA reads as TGTGCCAGCTCACCATCCGACAGGGCGATGTTTTTT.

This clone came up a few times. The chain couples TRBV7-9 to TRBJ2-7; D not certain. Per germline, CDR1 SEHNR and CDR2 FQNEAQ (reference sequence). The CDR3 covers 13 residues. With 4 bases removed from V and 2 bases from J, the gap between germline ends came to 9 bases. CDR3 sequence reads: CASSSRSTYEQYF. In nucleotides, the CDR3 is TGTGCCAGCAGCTCCCGGAGCACCTACGAGCAGTACTTC.

This clone was picked up a small number of times. One junction end disagrees with the germline gene, perhaps due to a read error. The rearrangement links TRBV5-6 to TRBJ2-5, with a possible D match to TRBD1 (7 bases). Germline-derived CDR1 and CDR2 are SGHDT and YYEEEE. The CDR3 runs to 15 residues. CDR3 amino acids: CASSLGRGQQEAQYF. CDR3 in DNA: TGTGCCAGCAGCTTGGGGAGGGGGCAGCAAGAGGCCCAGTACTTC.

The chain carries TRBV30 and TRBJ2-2; D remains ambiguous. The germline V and J ends were trimmed by 5 bases and 4 bases, with 14 bases remaining between them. The CDR3 spans 14 residues. Germline V lookup: CDR1 GTSNPN, CDR2 SVGIG (reference sequence). This CDR3 is CAWGRASVTGELFF. The CDR3 nucleotides read TGTGCCTGGGGCCGAGCGTCGGTCACCGGGGAGCTGTTTTTT.

This clone was counted a few times. This chain joins TRBV13 and TRBJ2-3; D is perhaps TRBD2 (6 bases). The V end was cut by 0 bases, the J end by 0 bases, with 10 bases between. The CDR3 extends over 16 amino acids. Germline CDR1 and CDR2: PRHDT and FYEKMQ (reference sequence). Here the CDR3 DNA reads TGTGCCAGCAGCTTAGGGAGGGACTTAAGCACAGATACGCAGTATTTT. This encodes CASSLGRDLSTDTQYF.

The chain links TRBV27 to TRBJ2-7; 7 bases are a match to TRBD1. Unmatched junction bases numbered 16, after V lost 5 bases and J lost 6 bases. CDR1 is MNHEY and CDR2 is SMNVEV in the germline V gene (reference sequence). This CDR3 contains 16 residues. DNA of the CDR3: TGTGCCAGCAGTAGCCCCCAAAGGGGGCCCACCGGCGAGCAGTACTTC. Translated: CASSSPQRGPTGEQYF.

The chain employs TRBV5-4 and TRBJ2-7, with 7 bases aligning to TRBD2. Germline-derived CDR1 and CDR2 are SGHNT and YYREEE (reference sequence). Germline trimming cut 0 bases from V and 1 base from J; bases unmatched to any gene: 4. The CDR3 loop spans 15 amino acids. CDR3 region: CASSLGPSGSYEQYF. In DNA, the CDR3 is TGTGCCAGCAGCTTGGGGCCTAGCGGATCCTACGAGCAGTACTTC.

This rearrangement joins TRBV15 to TRBJ1-2; 9 bases align to TRBD1. The germline gives CDR1 LNHNV, CDR2 YYDKDF (reference sequence). The length of the CDR3 is 16 residues. With 1 base clipped from V and 4 bases from J, the junction kept 7 bases outside the gene matches. In DNA, the CDR3 is TGTGCCACCAGCAGAGGGACGGGACAGGGTGGCTATGGCTACACCTTC. It translates to CATSRGTGQGGYGYTF.